Given below is one T cell receptor (beta chain) in context. This entry is derived from a study of Ad26.COV2.S vaccination and SARS-CoV-2 variants. Treatment in this sample: around 19 received Ad26.COV2.S at low or high dose, single or two shots; about 5 received placebo; per-sample allocation not given. Samples came from day 63 after the first vaccine or placebo injection. Sequenced by immunoSEQ multiplex PCR; TCRdb stores in-frame clones only, minus some. The sample records about 350,000 clones, less than 90% being singletons. The sample here was peripheral blood, taken in a trial of Ad26.COV2.S vaccine versus placebo. This clonotype was obtained from a person aged 18 to 59 who received the Ad26.COV2.S COVID-19 vaccine or a placebo.

Written as DNA, the CDR3 is TGTGCCAGCAGGGGGGGACAGGAGGGGATCTCCTATAATTCACCCCTCCACTTT. It is translated as CASRGGQEGISYNSPLHF. The chain joins TRBV7-8 to TRBJ1-6; 8 bases are a match to TRBD1. Germline V lookup: CDR1 SGHVS, CDR2 FQNEAQ. J gave up 0 bases and V 6 bases, and 10 bases lay outside the gene matches. This CDR3 is 18 amino acids long.